These T cell receptor beta chains were read from a single sample in a study of shared clonotypes between healthy human individuals. Profiled with immunoSEQ multiplex PCR; TCRdb holds only in-frame clones, not every one. The sample gives about 340,000 clones, 73% of which show up once; more than 9% is in the top ten. Material for sequencing was memory CD4+ T cells sorted from blood. The source is a man younger than 40 in good health. Each CDR3 is given with its conserved first and last residue. A D gene is named only where the DNA matches it firmly. Clone size is given for some rows only: seen once, a few or many times, or a class if the clone is expanded.

j_gene | v_gene | abundance | d_gene | CDR3nt | CDR3aa
TRBJ2-2 | TRBV14 | NA | TRBD2 | TGTGCCAGCAGCCAACCGGGACTAGCGGGTGACGGGGAGCTGTTTTTT | CASSQPGLAGDGELFF
TRBJ1-1 | TRBV9 | few | TRBD1 | TGTGCCAGCAGCGAACAGGGGGCAGGCACTGAAGCTTTCTTT | CASSEQGAGTEAFF
TRBJ2-5 | TRBV2 | many | TRBD1 | TGTGCCAGCATCAGGGGGAACCAAGAGACCCAGTACTTC | CASIRGNQETQYF
TRBJ1-2 | TRBV7-9 | NA | TRBD1 | TGTGCCAGCAGCTACTCGACCGGGACAGGGGATGGCTACACCTTC | CASSYSTGTGDGYTF
TRBJ1-4 | TRBV7-2 | NA | NA | TGTGCCAGCAGTCCCACAGGGAATGAAAAACTGTTTTTT | CASSPTGNEKLFF
TRBJ2-7 | TRBV27 | NA | TRBD2 | TGTGCCAGCAGTTTAACTTTCCAAGCGGGATACGCGTACGAGCAGTACTTC | CASSLTFQAGYAYEQYF
TRBJ1-3 | TRBV5-5 | NA | NA | TGTGCCAGCAGCTTGGACGGGACGGTAACCCCTGGAAACACCATATATTTT | CASSLDGTVTPGNTIYF
TRBJ1-4 | TRBV7-8 | once | TRBD1 | TGTGCCAGCAGCCCCGGACAGGGGGGAGGTGAAAAACTGTTTTTT | CASSPGQGGGEKLFF
TRBJ2-1 | TRBV4-2 | NA | TRBD2 | TGTGCCAGCAGCACCACCTCCGGGACTAGCGGGAGCTCCTACAATGAGCAGTTCTTC | CASSTTSGTSGSSYNEQFF
TRBJ2-1 | TRBV10-3 | NA | TRBD1 | TGTGCCATCAGTGAGTCGGGGGACAGTTACAATGAGCAGTTCTTC | CAISESGDSYNEQFF
TRBJ1-1 | TRBV28 | few | NA | TGTGCCAGCAGTTTGCCATTCGAAGCTTTCTTT | CASSLPFEAFF
TRBJ2-7 | TRBV10-3 | NA | NA | TGTGCCATTGCTTACCAAAACTACGAGCAGTACTTC | CAIAYQNYEQYF
TRBJ1-2 | TRBV20-1 | NA | NA | TGCAGTGCTTCGGCTGGCTACACCTTC | CSASAGYTF
TRBJ2-5 | TRBV7-2 | NA | NA | TGTGCCAGCAGCCCAACAGGGAGGGGGGAGACCCAGTACTTC | CASSPTGRGETQYF
TRBJ2-2 | TRBV4-1 | NA | NA | TGCGCCAGCAGCCAAGATGTGGATACCGGGGAGCTGTTTTTT | CASSQDVDTGELFF
TRBJ2-2 | TRBV2 | NA | TRBD2 | TGTGCCAGCAGGGCGCTAGCGGGGAACACCGGGGAGCTGTTTTTT | CASRALAGNTGELFF
TRBJ2-2 | TRBV15 | NA | TRBD1 | TGTGCCACCAGCGGACGACAGGGTATGCACACCGGGGAGCTGTTTTTT | CATSGRQGMHTGELFF
TRBJ2-3 | TRBV30 | once | NA | TGTGCCTGGACCCCCCTCCCAGCAACAGATACGCAGTATTTT | CAWTPLPATDTQYF
TRBJ1-2 | TRBV2 | NA | NA | TGTGCCAGCAGTGAATTGGCATCTAACTATGGCTACACCTTC | CASSELASNYGYTF
TRBJ2-5 | TRBV20-1 | NA | NA | TGCAGTGTAATTGGAGCAGAGACCCAGTACTTC | CSVIGAETQYF
TRBJ2-2 | TRBV5-1 | few | TRBD2 | TGCGCCAGCAGTTCGATAGCGGGAGAGGTCGGGGAGCTGTTTTTT | CASSSIAGEVGELFF
TRBJ1-1 | TRBV19 | NA | NA | TGTGCCAGTAGTATAGGACTGGGCACTGAAGCTTTCTTT | CASSIGLGTEAFF
TRBJ2-5 | TRBV5-1 | NA | NA | TGCGCCAGCAGGGGGAGCACATCGGAGACCCAGTACTTC | CASRGSTSETQYF
TRBJ2-1 | TRBV28 | NA | TRBD2 | TGTGCCAGCAGTTCCCCTTCTAGCGGGAGGGGCAATGAGCAGTTCTTC | CASSSPSSGRGNEQFF
TRBJ2-7 | TRBV19 | NA | TRBD2 | TGTGCCAGTAGTGTAGCGGGAGGCCTCTACGAGCAGTACTTC | CASSVAGGLYEQYF
TRBJ2-7 | TRBV6-5 | once | TRBD2 | TGTGCCAGCAAAGCGGGAGGGAGATACGAGCAGTACTTC | CASKAGGRYEQYF
TRBJ1-6 | TRBV5-8 | few | NA | TGTGCCAGCAGCTTTCTAGTGCCTGGGTCACCCCTCCACTTT | CASSFLVPGSPLHF
TRBJ1-3 | TRBV5-5 | once | NA | TGTGCCAGCCATTTGGAGGTTGTCTCTGGAAACACCATATATTTT | CASHLEVVSGNTIYF
TRBJ2-7 | TRBV18 | NA | NA | TGTGCCAGCTCACCAACTCTAGGGTACGAGCAGTACTTC | CASSPTLGYEQYF
TRBJ2-1 | TRBV5-4 | NA | TRBD2 | TGTGCCAGCAGCTTGGAGGGACTAGCGGGAGCAATCGATGAGCAGTTCTTC | CASSLEGLAGAIDEQFF
TRBJ2-1 | TRBV9 | NA | NA | TGTGCCAGCAGCGTAATCCCCTCTGGGGGGGCTAGTAATGAGCAGTTCTTC | CASSVIPSGGASNEQFF
TRBJ2-7 | TRBV2 | once | TRBD2 | TGTGCCAGCAGTGTAAGGGGGAGCGGGAGTTATAGCGAGCAGTACTTC | CASSVRGSGSYSEQYF
TRBJ1-2 | TRBV30 | NA | NA | TGTGCTAAGGAGGGAGGTGGGGACCAGGGTAACTATGGCTACACCTTC | CAKEGGGDQGNYGYTF
TRBJ1-1 | TRBV10-3 | NA | NA | TGTGCCATCAGTGATCTGGGGATGGGTGAAGCTTTCTTT | CAISDLGMGEAFF
TRBJ2-2 | TRBV11-2 | NA | NA | TGTGCCAGCAGCTTAGATCTCTTGGGGAGTAATACCGGGGAGCTGTTTTTT | CASSLDLLGSNTGELFF
TRBJ1-1 | TRBV28 | NA | TRBD1 | TGTGCCAGCAGCCTTAGGGACAGGGCTAAAGCGAGGACTGAAGCTTTCTTT | CASSLRDRAKARTEAFF
TRBJ1-4 | TRBV4-3 | NA | NA | TGCGCCAGCAGCCAAGATTTGGATAGGCGTGCAGGTGAAAAACTGTTTTTT | CASSQDLDRRAGEKLFF
TRBJ2-2 | TRBV27 | NA | NA | TGTGCCAGCAGTATGCGAACCTCCGGCGGGGAGCTGTTTTTT | CASSMRTSGGELFF
TRBJ1-2 | TRBV13 | NA | NA | TGTGCCAGCAGCTCCCGTAGTAACTATGGCTACACCTTC | CASSSRSNYGYTF
TRBJ2-2 | TRBV10-3 | NA | TRBD1 | TGTGCCGCCCAGGGGGCGCTGAACACCGGGGAGCTGTTTTTT | CAAQGALNTGELFF
TRBJ2-2 | TRBV2 | NA | NA | TGTGCCAGCAGCCTCGACTCGACTAACACCGGGGAGCTGTTTTTT | CASSLDSTNTGELFF
TRBJ2-2 | TRBV29-1 | NA | NA | TGCAGCGTTGACGGGGTACGAGGGGAGCTGTTTTTT | CSVDGVRGELFF
TRBJ1-1 | TRBV9 | NA | NA | TGTGCCAGCAGCGTGGACAGCAGCATGAACACTGAAGCTTTCTTT | CASSVDSSMNTEAFF
TRBJ2-1 | TRBV29-1 | NA | TRBD2 | TGCAGCGTCCAGCGGGATAGGGACAATGAGCAGTTCTTC | CSVQRDRDNEQFF
TRBJ2-2 | TRBV4-2 | NA | NA | TGTGCCAGCAGCCAAGATGTCCCGGGAGCCATCACCGGGGAGCTGTTTTTT | CASSQDVPGAITGELFF
TRBJ1-2 | TRBV5-1 | few | NA | TGCGCCAGCACTTACGACTCTGGGTATGGCTACACCTTC | CASTYDSGYGYTF
TRBJ1-2 | TRBV27 | NA | NA | TGTGCCAGCAGTCTGAGGGCCTCGTATGGCTACACCTTC | CASSLRASYGYTF
TRBJ2-1 | TRBV7-2 | NA | TRBD2 | TGTGCCAGCAGCATTAGCGGGATAAGCTCCTACAATGAGCAGTTCTTC | CASSISGISSYNEQFF